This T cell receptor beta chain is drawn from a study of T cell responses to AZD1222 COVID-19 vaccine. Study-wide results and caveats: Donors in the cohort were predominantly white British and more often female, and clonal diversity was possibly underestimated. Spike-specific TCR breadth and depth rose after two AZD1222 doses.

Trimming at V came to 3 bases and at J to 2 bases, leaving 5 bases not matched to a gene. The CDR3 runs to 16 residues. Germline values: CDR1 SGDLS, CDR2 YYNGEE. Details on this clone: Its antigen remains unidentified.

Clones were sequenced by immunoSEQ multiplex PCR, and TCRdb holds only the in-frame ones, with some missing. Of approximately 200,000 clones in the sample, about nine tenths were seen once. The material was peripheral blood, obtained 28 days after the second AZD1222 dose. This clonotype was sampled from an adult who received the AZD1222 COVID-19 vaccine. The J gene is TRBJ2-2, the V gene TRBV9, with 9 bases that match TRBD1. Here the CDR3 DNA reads TGTGCCAGCAGCGCGGGGACAGGGCGTAACACCGGGGAGCTGTTTTTT. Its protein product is CASSAGTGRNTGELFF. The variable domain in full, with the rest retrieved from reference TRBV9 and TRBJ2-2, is DSGVTQTPKHLITATGQRVTLRCSPRSGDLSVYWYQQSLDQGLQFLIQYYNGEERAKGNILERFSAQQFPDLHSELNLSSLELGDSALYFCASSAGTGRNTGELFFGEGSRLTVL.